A selection of T cell receptor beta chains follows, all from one sample in a study of T cell responses to AZD1222 COVID-19 vaccine. Using immunoSEQ multiplex PCR, the repertoire was profiled, and TCRdb retains in-frame clones only, with some absent. The data contain about 270,000 clones, around 93% of them seen just once; the ten biggest clones take up approximately 0.52%. Sequences were derived from peripheral blood, sampled 28 days after the second AZD1222 dose. The receptors here all came from an adult who received the AZD1222 COVID-19 vaccine. CDR3s include the opening cysteine and the closing phenylalanine or tryptophan. The order of the fields is clone size, CDR3 length, V gene, D gene, J gene, CDR3 DNA, CDR3 protein. D genes are given only for firm matches. Expanded clones are given a class, and other clones once, few, many or no size at all.

clone_size: NA
cdr3_length: 15
v_call: TRBV9
d_call: NA
j_call: TRBJ1-4
cdr3_nt: TGTGCCAGCAGCGTAGAATGGGGAAATAATGAAAAGCTGTTTTTT
cdr3_aa: CASSVEWGNNEKLFF

clone_size: NA
cdr3_length: 13
v_call: TRBV6-5
d_call: NA
j_call: TRBJ2-2
cdr3_nt: TGTGCCAGCACCTACAGGAGCACCGGGGAGCTGTTTTTT
cdr3_aa: CASTYRSTGELFF

clone_size: NA
cdr3_length: 12
v_call: TRBV12-3/TRBV12-4
d_call: NA
j_call: TRBJ1-5
cdr3_nt: TGTGCCAGCAGTTTGAGAGATCAGCCCCAGCATTTT
cdr3_aa: CASSLRDQPQHF

clone_size: NA
cdr3_length: 14
v_call: TRBV19
d_call: NA
j_call: TRBJ1-5
cdr3_nt: TGTGCCAGTAGTACTACAGGTAGCAATCAGCCCCAGCATTTT
cdr3_aa: CASSTTGSNQPQHF

clone_size: once
cdr3_length: 14
v_call: TRBV7-2
d_call: TRBD2
j_call: TRBJ2-7
cdr3_nt: TGTGCCAGCAGCCCCGGGACTAGCGAGTCCCCGAGGTACTTC
cdr3_aa: CASSPGTSESPRYF

clone_size: NA
cdr3_length: 14
v_call: TRBV7-8
d_call: NA
j_call: TRBJ1-2
cdr3_nt: TGTGCCAGCAGCCGGGGACACCTCAACTATGGCTACACCTTC
cdr3_aa: CASSRGHLNYGYTF

clone_size: NA
cdr3_length: 14
v_call: TRBV2
d_call: TRBD1
j_call: TRBJ1-6
cdr3_nt: TGTGCCACCAGCCGACAGGGGAGTAATTCACCCCTCCACTTT
cdr3_aa: CATSRQGSNSPLHF

clone_size: NA
cdr3_length: 12
v_call: TRBV2
d_call: NA
j_call: TRBJ2-7
cdr3_nt: TGTGCCACCCCCGCAAGGTCCTACGAGCAGTACTTC
cdr3_aa: CATPARSYEQYF

clone_size: NA
cdr3_length: 15
v_call: TRBV28
d_call: NA
j_call: TRBJ1-3
cdr3_nt: TGTGCCAGCAGTTTCCAGGGTATTTTCCGAAACACCATATATTTT
cdr3_aa: CASSFQGIFRNTIYF

clone_size: NA
cdr3_length: 15
v_call: TRBV7-9
d_call: TRBD2
j_call: TRBJ2-7
cdr3_nt: TGTGCCAGCAGCTCCTCCCGAGCGGGAGTCTACGAGCAGTACTTC
cdr3_aa: CASSSSRAGVYEQYF

clone_size: NA
cdr3_length: 15
v_call: TRBV6-5
d_call: NA
j_call: TRBJ1-6
cdr3_nt: TGTGCCAGCAGTTACTGGGAAGGGGCGAATTCACCCCTCCACTTT
cdr3_aa: CASSYWEGANSPLHF

clone_size: NA
cdr3_length: 13
v_call: TRBV15
d_call: NA
j_call: TRBJ1-1
cdr3_nt: TGTGCCACCAGCAGTTATAAGGGCACTGAAGCTTTCTTT
cdr3_aa: CATSSYKGTEAFF

clone_size: NA
cdr3_length: 13
v_call: TRBV14
d_call: NA
j_call: TRBJ1-2
cdr3_nt: TGTGCCAGCAGCCAACACCTCTCAACGGGCTACACCTTC
cdr3_aa: CASSQHLSTGYTF

clone_size: NA
cdr3_length: 14
v_call: TRBV28
d_call: TRBD1
j_call: TRBJ1-5
cdr3_nt: TGTGCCAGCAGTTTGAACAGGGGCTATCAGCCCCAGCATTTT
cdr3_aa: CASSLNRGYQPQHF

clone_size: once
cdr3_length: 16
v_call: TRBV6-5
d_call: NA
j_call: TRBJ1-6
cdr3_nt: TGTGCCAGCAGTTTCGACCGTCGGGTCGGGAATTCACCCCTCCACTTT
cdr3_aa: CASSFDRRVGNSPLHF

clone_size: NA
cdr3_length: 13
v_call: TRBV7-2
d_call: NA
j_call: TRBJ2-7
cdr3_nt: TGTGCCAGCAGCTTAGCGGGGTCCTACGAGCAGTACTTC
cdr3_aa: CASSLAGSYEQYF

clone_size: once
cdr3_length: 14
v_call: TRBV2
d_call: TRBD1
j_call: TRBJ2-5
cdr3_nt: TGTGCCAGCAGCAGACAGGGGGTGGGGGAGACCCAGTACTTC
cdr3_aa: CASSRQGVGETQYF

clone_size: NA
cdr3_length: 12
v_call: TRBV5-6
d_call: NA
j_call: TRBJ2-1
cdr3_nt: TGTGCCAGCAGCATGCGGAAGGGTGAGCAGTTCTTC
cdr3_aa: CASSMRKGEQFF

clone_size: NA
cdr3_length: 14
v_call: TRBV18
d_call: TRBD1
j_call: TRBJ1-1
cdr3_nt: TGTGCCAGCTCGTCAACAGGGGGTTTGACTGAAGCTTTCTTT
cdr3_aa: CASSSTGGLTEAFF

clone_size: NA
cdr3_length: 17
v_call: TRBV28
d_call: NA
j_call: TRBJ1-1
cdr3_nt: TGTGCCAGCATTGGGATGGCCACGAACCTTTGGAACACTGAAGCTTTCTTT
cdr3_aa: CASIGMATNLWNTEAFF

clone_size: NA
cdr3_length: 14
v_call: TRBV18
d_call: TRBD1
j_call: TRBJ2-7
cdr3_nt: TGTGCCAGCGCCCCCGGGACAGGGGGGCAAGAGCAGTACTTC
cdr3_aa: CASAPGTGGQEQYF

clone_size: NA
cdr3_length: 14
v_call: TRBV28
d_call: NA
j_call: TRBJ1-5
cdr3_nt: TGTGCCAGCAGGCTTGGACAGAGCAATCAGCCCCAGCATTTT
cdr3_aa: CASRLGQSNQPQHF

clone_size: NA
cdr3_length: 13
v_call: TRBV4-3
d_call: NA
j_call: TRBJ2-7
cdr3_nt: TGCGCCAGCAGCCAAGAAGTCGATAGGGGGCAGTACTTC
cdr3_aa: CASSQEVDRGQYF

clone_size: NA
cdr3_length: 10
v_call: TRBV2
d_call: NA
j_call: TRBJ1-2
cdr3_nt: TGTGCCAGCAGTGAGAGCGGTCCCATCTTC
cdr3_aa: CASSESGPIF

clone_size: NA
cdr3_length: 14
v_call: TRBV5-1
d_call: TRBD1
j_call: TRBJ2-7
cdr3_nt: TGCGCCAGCAGCTTAAGGACAGGGGGCTACGAGCAGTACTTC
cdr3_aa: CASSLRTGGYEQYF

clone_size: NA
cdr3_length: 14
v_call: TRBV5-8
d_call: NA
j_call: TRBJ1-5
cdr3_nt: TGTGCCAGCAGCTTACCACCGGGGGATCAGCCCCAGCATTTT
cdr3_aa: CASSLPPGDQPQHF

clone_size: NA
cdr3_length: 14
v_call: TRBV28
d_call: NA
j_call: TRBJ1-5
cdr3_nt: TGTGCCAGCAGTACCTCAGCGTGGTGGCAGCCCCAGCATTTT
cdr3_aa: CASSTSAWWQPQHF

clone_size: NA
cdr3_length: 11
v_call: TRBV20-1
d_call: NA
j_call: TRBJ1-1
cdr3_nt: TGCAGTGCCTATCGGGCAGCTGAAGCTTTCTTT
cdr3_aa: CSAYRAAEAFF

clone_size: NA
cdr3_length: 13
v_call: TRBV11-2
d_call: TRBD1
j_call: TRBJ2-7
cdr3_nt: TGTGCCAGCAGCCCGCGGACAGGGTACGAGCAGTACTTC
cdr3_aa: CASSPRTGYEQYF

clone_size: NA
cdr3_length: 13
v_call: TRBV6-2/TRBV6-3
d_call: NA
j_call: TRBJ2-7
cdr3_nt: TGTGCCAGCAGCCAGCCGGGGGCCTACGAGCAGTACTTC
cdr3_aa: CASSQPGAYEQYF

clone_size: once
cdr3_length: 16
v_call: TRBV6-5
d_call: NA
j_call: TRBJ2-7
cdr3_nt: TGTGCCAGCAGTTACTCCCGTTCGACGGAGAAGTACGAGCAGTACTTC
cdr3_aa: CASSYSRSTEKYEQYF

clone_size: NA
cdr3_length: 16
v_call: TRBV7-6
d_call: TRBD1
j_call: TRBJ2-7
cdr3_nt: TGTGCCAGCAGCTTAGGGACCGGGACAGCGTCCTACGAGCAGTACTTC
cdr3_aa: CASSLGTGTASYEQYF

clone_size: once
cdr3_length: 15
v_call: TRBV15
d_call: NA
j_call: TRBJ2-7
cdr3_nt: TGTGCCACCAGCAGAGATCGAGGGAGGTGGTACGAGCAGTACTTC
cdr3_aa: CATSRDRGRWYEQYF

clone_size: NA
cdr3_length: 12
v_call: TRBV18
d_call: NA
j_call: TRBJ1-6
cdr3_nt: TGTGCCAGCTCAGGGGGCCATTCACCCCTCCACTTT
cdr3_aa: CASSGGHSPLHF

clone_size: NA
cdr3_length: 12
v_call: TRBV5-6
d_call: NA
j_call: TRBJ2-1
cdr3_nt: TGTGCCAGCAGGGGATCCTACAATGAGCAGTTCTTC
cdr3_aa: CASRGSYNEQFF

clone_size: NA
cdr3_length: 13
v_call: TRBV12-3/TRBV12-4
d_call: NA
j_call: TRBJ1-1
cdr3_nt: TGTGCCAGCAGAAAGCCCGGGACTACTGAAGCTTTCTTT
cdr3_aa: CASRKPGTTEAFF

clone_size: once
cdr3_length: 12
v_call: TRBV6-5
d_call: NA
j_call: TRBJ1-1
cdr3_nt: TGTGCGGCGGGGGTGATGAACACTGAAGCTTTCTTT
cdr3_aa: CAAGVMNTEAFF

clone_size: few
cdr3_length: 12
v_call: TRBV29-1
d_call: NA
j_call: TRBJ2-5
cdr3_nt: TGCAGCGTTGATAAAGGGGGGGGAGCCCAGTACTTC
cdr3_aa: CSVDKGGGAQYF

clone_size: NA
cdr3_length: 14
v_call: TRBV10-3
d_call: TRBD1
j_call: TRBJ1-4
cdr3_nt: TGTGCCATCAGTGCTGGACAGGGTGGTGAAAAACTGTTTTTT
cdr3_aa: CAISAGQGGEKLFF

clone_size: NA
cdr3_length: 17
v_call: TRBV5-5
d_call: NA
j_call: TRBJ1-5
cdr3_nt: TGTGCCAGCAGCTTGGTGGGGACTCCAGCGAGCAATCAGCCCCAGCATTTT
cdr3_aa: CASSLVGTPASNQPQHF

clone_size: NA
cdr3_length: 13
v_call: TRBV7-3
d_call: NA
j_call: TRBJ1-5
cdr3_nt: TGTGCCAGCAGCGCGCAAAAGGGAGGGCCCCAGCATTTT
cdr3_aa: CASSAQKGGPQHF

clone_size: NA
cdr3_length: 15
v_call: TRBV11-2
d_call: NA
j_call: TRBJ1-3
cdr3_nt: TGTGCCAGCAGCATACAGGGTGTCGTAGGAAACACCATATATTTT
cdr3_aa: CASSIQGVVGNTIYF

clone_size: once
cdr3_length: 15
v_call: TRBV19
d_call: NA
j_call: TRBJ2-3
cdr3_nt: TGTGCCAGTAGTATATCCAGGAGGAGTGAAGATACGCAGTATTTT
cdr3_aa: CASSISRRSEDTQYF

clone_size: NA
cdr3_length: 15
v_call: TRBV5-8
d_call: NA
j_call: TRBJ2-2
cdr3_nt: TGTGCCAGCAGCGAGACCGCTGCGAACACCGGGGAGCTGTTTTTT
cdr3_aa: CASSETAANTGELFF

clone_size: NA
cdr3_length: 14
v_call: TRBV19
d_call: NA
j_call: TRBJ1-1
cdr3_nt: TGTGCCAGTAGTATGGGCAACCTGTACACTGAAGCTTTCTTT
cdr3_aa: CASSMGNLYTEAFF

clone_size: NA
cdr3_length: 12
v_call: TRBV2
d_call: NA
j_call: TRBJ2-1
cdr3_nt: TGTGCCAGCAGTGAATCGCGGGATGAGCAGTTCTTC
cdr3_aa: CASSESRDEQFF

clone_size: NA
cdr3_length: 15
v_call: TRBV11-2
d_call: TRBD1
j_call: TRBJ1-6
cdr3_nt: TGTGCCAGCAGCGTGACCGGGACAGATAATTCACCCCTCCACTTT
cdr3_aa: CASSVTGTDNSPLHF

clone_size: NA
cdr3_length: 13
v_call: TRBV19
d_call: NA
j_call: TRBJ2-5
cdr3_nt: TGTGCCAGTAGCACGGCCGGGGGCGAGACCCAGTACTTC
cdr3_aa: CASSTAGGETQYF

clone_size: NA
cdr3_length: 13
v_call: TRBV18
d_call: NA
j_call: TRBJ2-2
cdr3_nt: TGTGCCAGCTCACCGCTCACCTTGGGGGAGCTGTTTTTT
cdr3_aa: CASSPLTLGELFF

clone_size: NA
cdr3_length: 13
v_call: TRBV7-9
d_call: NA
j_call: TRBJ2-7
cdr3_nt: TGTGCCAGCAGCTTGAGAACGCTGGGCGAGCAGTACTTC
cdr3_aa: CASSLRTLGEQYF

clone_size: NA
cdr3_length: 16
v_call: TRBV28
d_call: TRBD2
j_call: TRBJ2-3
cdr3_nt: TGTGCCAGCTCCCCCTGGGGCGGGAGGAGCACAGATACGCAGTATTTT
cdr3_aa: CASSPWGGRSTDTQYF

clone_size: NA
cdr3_length: 12
v_call: TRBV11-3
d_call: NA
j_call: TRBJ1-5
cdr3_nt: TGTGCCAGCAGCTTAATAGGGGGGCCCCAGCATTTT
cdr3_aa: CASSLIGGPQHF

clone_size: NA
cdr3_length: 14
v_call: TRBV7-2
d_call: NA
j_call: TRBJ2-1
cdr3_nt: TGTGCCAGCAGCTCCCGGGGACTTTACAATGAGCAGTTCTTC
cdr3_aa: CASSSRGLYNEQFF

clone_size: NA
cdr3_length: 13
v_call: TRBV18
d_call: NA
j_call: TRBJ1-1
cdr3_nt: TGTGCCAGCTCACCCCAGTTGAACACTGAAGCTTTCTTT
cdr3_aa: CASSPQLNTEAFF